This T cell receptor beta chain was recorded in a study of T cell changes during pregnancy in multiple sclerosis. Sequenced by immunoSEQ multiplex PCR; TCRdb stores in-frame clones only, minus some. In the table there are 55,000 to 85,000 clones, approximately 90% of which are singletons. This clone was observed a handful of times. Additional DNA sequences in this sample encode the identical CDR3. This sequence was found in a female donor with multiple sclerosis, enrolled in a pregnancy study. The starting material was peripheral blood, obtained in the third trimester of pregnancy.

The CDR3 nucleotides read TGTGCCAGCAGTGACTCGTCTGACACCGGGGAGCTGTTTTTT. This sequence encodes CASSDSSDTGELFF. The chain uses TRBV6-4 and TRBJ2-2, with D uncertain. The CDR3 runs 14 residues. The V gene's germline CDR1 is MRHNA and CDR2 SNTAGT. The ends were cut back, 0 bases at V and 3 bases at J, with 5 bases in the middle.